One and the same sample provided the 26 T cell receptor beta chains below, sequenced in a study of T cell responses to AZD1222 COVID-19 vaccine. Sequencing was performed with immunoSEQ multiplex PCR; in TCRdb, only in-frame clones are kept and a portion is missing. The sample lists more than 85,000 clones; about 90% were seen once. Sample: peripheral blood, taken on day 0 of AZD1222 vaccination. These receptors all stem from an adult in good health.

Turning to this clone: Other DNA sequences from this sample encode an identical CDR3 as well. The CDR3 sequence is CASSVGLAGGEQYF. In nucleotides, the CDR3 is TGTGCCAGCAGCGTAGGACTAGCGGGAGGCGAGCAGTACTTC. The rearrangement uses TRBV9 and TRBJ2-7, with 13 bases that match TRBD2. The CDR3 loop spans 14 amino acids. Germline assignment: CDR1 SGDLS and CDR2 YYNGEE. The V segment lost 0 bases and the J segment 6 bases; nucleotides outside the gene matches: 0.

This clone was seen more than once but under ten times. The CDR3 loop is CASRLDRALGYTF. The CDR3, as DNA: TGTGCCAGCAGACTGGACAGGGCCCTTGGCTACACCTTC. This sequence joins TRBV5-6 and TRBJ1-2; 8 nucleotides agree with TRBD1. After removal of 5 bases from V and 7 bases from J, the junction contained 7 bases not matched to a gene. The CDR3 is made up of 13 amino acids. Per the germline V gene, CDR1 is SGHDT and CDR2 is YYEEEE.

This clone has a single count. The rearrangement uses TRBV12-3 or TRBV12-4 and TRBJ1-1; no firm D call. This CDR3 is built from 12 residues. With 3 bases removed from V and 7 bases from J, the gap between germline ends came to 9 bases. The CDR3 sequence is CASSLIPYEAFF. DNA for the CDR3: TGTGCCAGCAGTTTGATCCCTTATGAAGCTTTCTTT.

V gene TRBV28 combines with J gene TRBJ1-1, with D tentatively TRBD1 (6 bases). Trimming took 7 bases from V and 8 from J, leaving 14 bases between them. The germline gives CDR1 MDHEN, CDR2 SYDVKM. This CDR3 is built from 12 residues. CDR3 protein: CASTLDRREAFF. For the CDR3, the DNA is TGTGCCAGCACCCTCGACAGGAGAGAAGCTTTCTTT. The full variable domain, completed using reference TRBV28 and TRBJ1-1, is DVKVTQSSRYLVKRTGEKVFLECVQDMDHENMFWYRQDPGLGLRLIYFSYDVKMKEKGDIPEGYSVSREKKERFSLILESASTNQTSMYLCASTLDRREAFFGQGTRLTVV.

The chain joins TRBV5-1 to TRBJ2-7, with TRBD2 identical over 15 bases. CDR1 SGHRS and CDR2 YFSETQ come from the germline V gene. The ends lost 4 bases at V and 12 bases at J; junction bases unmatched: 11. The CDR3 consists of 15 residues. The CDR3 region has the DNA TGCGCCAGCAGCCCGGGACTAGCGGGAGGACTTGATCTGTACTTC. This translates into CASSPGLAGGLDLYF.

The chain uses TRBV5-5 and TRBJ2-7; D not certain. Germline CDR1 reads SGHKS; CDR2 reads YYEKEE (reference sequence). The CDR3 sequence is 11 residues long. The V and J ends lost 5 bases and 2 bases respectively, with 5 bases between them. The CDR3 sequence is CASSIAYEQYF. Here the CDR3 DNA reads TGTGCCAGCAGTATCGCCTACGAGCAGTACTTC.

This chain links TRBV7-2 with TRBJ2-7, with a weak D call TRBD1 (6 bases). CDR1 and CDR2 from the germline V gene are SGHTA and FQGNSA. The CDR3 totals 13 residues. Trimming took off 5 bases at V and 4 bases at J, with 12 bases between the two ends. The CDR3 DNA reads TGTGCCAGCAGCACCACAGGGTTGTACGAGCAGTACTTC. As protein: CASSTTGLYEQYF. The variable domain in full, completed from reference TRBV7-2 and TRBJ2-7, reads GAGVSQSPSNKVTEKGKDVELRCDPISGHTALYWYRQSLGQGLEFLIYFQGNSAPDKSGLPSDRFSAERTGGSVSTLTIQRTQQEDSAVYLCASSTTGLYEQYFGPGTRLTVT.

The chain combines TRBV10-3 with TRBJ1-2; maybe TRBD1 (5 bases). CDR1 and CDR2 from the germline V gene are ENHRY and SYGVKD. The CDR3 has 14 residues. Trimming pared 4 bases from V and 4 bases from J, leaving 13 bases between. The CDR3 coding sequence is TGTGCCATCAGTGTCGCACCGGGGACCTATGGCTACACCTTC. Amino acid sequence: CAISVAPGTYGYTF.

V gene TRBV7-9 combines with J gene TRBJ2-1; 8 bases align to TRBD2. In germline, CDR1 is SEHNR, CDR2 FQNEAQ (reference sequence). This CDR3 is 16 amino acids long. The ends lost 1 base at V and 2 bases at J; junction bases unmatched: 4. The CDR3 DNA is TGTGCCAGCAGCTTAGGGTCCGGGAGGGCCTACAATGAGCAGTTCTTC. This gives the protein CASSLGSGRAYNEQFF.

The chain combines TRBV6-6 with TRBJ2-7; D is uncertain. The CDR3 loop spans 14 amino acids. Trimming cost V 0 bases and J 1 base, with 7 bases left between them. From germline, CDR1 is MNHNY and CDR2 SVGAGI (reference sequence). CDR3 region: CASSYSGRSYEQYF. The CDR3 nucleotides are TGTGCCAGCAGTTACTCTGGACGGTCCTACGAGCAGTACTTC.

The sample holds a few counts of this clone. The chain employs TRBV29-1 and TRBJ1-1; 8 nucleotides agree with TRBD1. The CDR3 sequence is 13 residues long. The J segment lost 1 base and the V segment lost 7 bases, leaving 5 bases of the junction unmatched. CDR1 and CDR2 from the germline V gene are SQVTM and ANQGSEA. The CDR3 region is CSGTGTRNTEAFF. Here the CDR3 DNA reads TGCAGCGGGACAGGGACGCGGAACACTGAAGCTTTCTTT.

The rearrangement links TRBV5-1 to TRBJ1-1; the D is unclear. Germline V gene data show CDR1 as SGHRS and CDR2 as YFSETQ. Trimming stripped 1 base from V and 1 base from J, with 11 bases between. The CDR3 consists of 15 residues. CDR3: CASSLFRDPNTEAFF. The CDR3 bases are TGCGCCAGCAGCTTGTTTCGGGATCCGAACACTGAAGCTTTCTTT. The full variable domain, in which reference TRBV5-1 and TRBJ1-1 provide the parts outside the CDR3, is KAGVTQTPRYLIKTRGQQVTLSCSPISGHRSVSWYQQTPGQGLQFLFEYFSETQRNKGNFPGRFSGRQFSNSRSEMNVSTLELGDSALYLCASSLFRDPNTEAFFGQGTRLTVV.

The DNA of the CDR3 is TGTGCCAGCAGCTTACAGGGTAGCTCTGGAAACACCATATATTTT. Amino acid sequence: CASSLQGSSGNTIYF. The V and J genes are TRBV7-9 and TRBJ1-3, with TRBD1 as a possible D gene (5 bases). Germline CDR1 reads SEHNR; CDR2 reads FQNEAQ (reference sequence). The CDR3 totals 15 residues. Trimming removed 2 bases from V and 0 bases from J, with 8 bases in between.

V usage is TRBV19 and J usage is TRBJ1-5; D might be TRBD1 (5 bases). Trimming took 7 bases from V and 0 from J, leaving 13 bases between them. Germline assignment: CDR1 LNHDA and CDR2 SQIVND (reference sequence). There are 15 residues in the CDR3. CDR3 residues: CASTRARTSNQPQHF. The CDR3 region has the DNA TGTGCCAGTACCAGGGCCCGCACTAGCAATCAGCCCCAGCATTTT.

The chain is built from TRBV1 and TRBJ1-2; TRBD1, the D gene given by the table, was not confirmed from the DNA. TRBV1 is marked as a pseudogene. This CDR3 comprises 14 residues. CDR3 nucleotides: TGCACCAGCAGAGACAGGGGCACTAACTATGGCTACACCTTC. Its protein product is CTSRDRGTNYGYTF.

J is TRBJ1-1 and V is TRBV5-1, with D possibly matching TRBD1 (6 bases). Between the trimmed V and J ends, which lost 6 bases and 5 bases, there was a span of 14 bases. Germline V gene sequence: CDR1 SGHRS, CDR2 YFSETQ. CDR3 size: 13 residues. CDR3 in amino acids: CASNREVGTEAFF. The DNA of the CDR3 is TGCGCCAGCAACAGGGAGGTAGGGACTGAAGCTTTCTTT.

The CDR3 DNA sequence: TGTGCCAGTAGTATACTGACAGGGGGGAACACTGAAGCTTTCTTT. Translated, it gives CASSILTGGNTEAFF. V usage is TRBV19 and J usage is TRBJ1-1; 9 bases fit TRBD1. CDR1 and CDR2 from the germline V gene are LNHDA and SQIVND (reference sequence). The CDR3 is 15 amino acids. The V segment lost 2 bases and the J segment 1 base; nucleotides outside the gene matches: 2. The full variable domain, rest sourced from reference TRBV19 and TRBJ1-1, is DGGITQSPKYLFRKEGQNVTLSCEQNLNHDAMYWYRQDPGQGLRLIYYSQIVNDFQKGDIAEGYSVSREKKESFPLTVTSAQKNPTAFYLCASSILTGGNTEAFFGQGTRLTVV.

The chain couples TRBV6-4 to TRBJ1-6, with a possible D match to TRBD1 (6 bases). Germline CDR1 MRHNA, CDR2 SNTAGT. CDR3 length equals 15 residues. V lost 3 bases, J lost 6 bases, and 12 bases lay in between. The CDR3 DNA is TGTGCCAGCAGTGAGACGGGGGGCAGTAATTCACCCCTCCACTTT. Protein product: CASSETGGSNSPLHF.

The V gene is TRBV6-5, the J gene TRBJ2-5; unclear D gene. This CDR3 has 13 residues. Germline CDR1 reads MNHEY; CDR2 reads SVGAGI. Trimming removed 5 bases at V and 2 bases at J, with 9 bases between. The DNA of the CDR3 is TGTGCCAGCAGTCTAGACTCGCAAGAGACCCAGTACTTC. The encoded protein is CASSLDSQETQYF.

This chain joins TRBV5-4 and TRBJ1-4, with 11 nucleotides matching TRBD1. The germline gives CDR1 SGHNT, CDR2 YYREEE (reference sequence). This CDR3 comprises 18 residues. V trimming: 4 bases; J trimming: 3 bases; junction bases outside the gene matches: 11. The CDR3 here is CASSARTGGVGANEKLFF. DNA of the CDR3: TGTGCCAGCAGCGCGCGGACAGGGGGCGTGGGGGCTAATGAAAAACTGTTTTTT.

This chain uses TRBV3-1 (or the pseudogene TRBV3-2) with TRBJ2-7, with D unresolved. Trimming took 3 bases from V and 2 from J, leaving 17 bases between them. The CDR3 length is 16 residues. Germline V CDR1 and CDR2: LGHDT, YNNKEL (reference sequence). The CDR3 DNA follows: TGTGCCAGCAGCCACCTAGGCGGATCCAGACCCTACGAGCAGTACTTC. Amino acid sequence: CASSHLGGSRPYEQYF.

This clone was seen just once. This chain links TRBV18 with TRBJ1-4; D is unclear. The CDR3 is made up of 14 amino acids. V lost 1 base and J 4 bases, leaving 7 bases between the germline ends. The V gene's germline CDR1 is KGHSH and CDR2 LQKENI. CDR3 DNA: TGTGCCAGCTCACCACAAGGGCTTAATGAAAAACTGTTTTTT. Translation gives CASSPQGLNEKLFF.

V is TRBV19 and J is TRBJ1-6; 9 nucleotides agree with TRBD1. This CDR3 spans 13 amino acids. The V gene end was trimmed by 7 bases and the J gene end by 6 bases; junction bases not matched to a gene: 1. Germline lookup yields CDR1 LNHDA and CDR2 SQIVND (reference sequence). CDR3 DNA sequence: TGTGCCAGTAAGGGACAGGGTAATTCACCCCTCCACTTT. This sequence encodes CASKGQGNSPLHF.

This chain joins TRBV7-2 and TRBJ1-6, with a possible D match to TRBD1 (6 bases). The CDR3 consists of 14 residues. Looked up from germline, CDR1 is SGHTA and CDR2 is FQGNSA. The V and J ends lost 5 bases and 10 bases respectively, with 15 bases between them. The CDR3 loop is CASSLGQSKSPLHF. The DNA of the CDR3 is TGTGCCAGCAGCCTCGGACAGAGCAAATCACCCCTCCACTTT.

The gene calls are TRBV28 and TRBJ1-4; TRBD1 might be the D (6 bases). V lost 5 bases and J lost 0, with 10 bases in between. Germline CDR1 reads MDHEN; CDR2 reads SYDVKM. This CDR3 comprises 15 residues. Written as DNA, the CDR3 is TGTGCCAGCAGTGAGGCAGGGGCAACTAATGAAAAACTGTTTTTT. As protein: CASSEAGATNEKLFF.

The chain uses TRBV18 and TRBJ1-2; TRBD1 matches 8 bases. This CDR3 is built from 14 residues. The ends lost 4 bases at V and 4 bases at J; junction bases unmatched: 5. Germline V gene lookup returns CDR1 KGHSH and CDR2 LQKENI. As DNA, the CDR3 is TGTGCCAGCTCACTGACAGGGGAGGGCTATGGCTACACCTTC. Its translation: CASSLTGEGYGYTF.